This TCR beta chain was sequenced during a study of identical twins. V was cut by 0 bases and J by 9 bases, with 10 bases left in between. The germline gives CDR1 SGHRS, CDR2 YFSETQ. CDR3 size: 14 residues. TCRdb re-analysed the 5' RACE reads in MiXCR, keeping a single row per CDR3 protein. The sample records fewer than 550,000 distinct CDR3 sequences, about 16% being singletons. The same sample was also used in a study of yellow fever vaccine responses in identical twins.

The sequence was collected from a woman aged 18-35 years in good health. This chain joins TRBV5-1 and TRBJ2-6; D is unresolved. The source material was CD4+ T cells sorted from blood. In DNA form, the CDR3 reads TGCGCCAGCAGCTTGGGTCAGTCAGTCAACGTCCTGACTTTC. Its protein is CASSLGQSVNVLTF.